The next 29 T cell receptor beta chains were all read from a single sample in a study of human T cells and chemical hapten exposure. Time point here: healthy volunteer bleed at 6 weeks. Total RNA was extracted from unfractionated whole blood. From the RACE reads, TCRdb called clonotypes with MiXCR, one entry per CDR3 protein. Here the sample spans approximately 81,000 distinct CDR3 sequences, over 7% being singletons. Sample: whole blood. The receptors derive from a male donor in good health. Some clones in this sample may be carry-over from other donors' samples.

V gene TRBV5-1 combines with J gene TRBJ2-2, with unresolved D. The CDR3 has 11 amino acids. Germline CDR1 and CDR2: SGHRS and YFSETQ. V was pared by 5 bases and J by 8 bases, with 7 bases between. DNA for the CDR3: TGCGCCAGCAGGCTCGGTGGGGAGCTGTTTTTT. It translates to CASRLGGELFF.

The chain links TRBV19 to TRBJ2-5; no clear D gene. The V gene lost 7 bases and the J gene lost 2 bases, with 11 bases spanning the gap. Germline V gene sequence: CDR1 LNHDA, CDR2 SQIVND (reference sequence). There are 13 residues in the CDR3. The CDR3 here is CASNKFGQETQYF. The CDR3 bases are TGTGCCAGTAATAAATTTGGTCAAGAGACCCAGTACTTC.

This clonotype was counted at least ten times. The V gene is TRBV20-1, the J gene TRBJ2-1, with 7 nucleotides matching TRBD2. V lost 3 bases, J lost 7 bases, and 9 bases stayed unmatched. The CDR3 loop spans 14 amino acids. Germline CDR1 is DFQATT and CDR2 is SNEGSKA (reference sequence). CDR3 region: CSARDQRGGNEQFF. For the CDR3, the DNA is TGCAGTGCTAGGGACCAGCGGGGTGGAAATGAGCAGTTCTTC.

J is TRBJ2-2 and V is TRBV10-3, with TRBD1 identical over 7 bases. Germline assignment: CDR1 ENHRY and CDR2 SYGVKD. CDR3 length equals 15 residues. With V trimmed by 6 bases and J by 4 bases, 8 bases remained unmatched. For the CDR3, the DNA is TGTGCCATCAGGACAGGGTTTCTGGGCACCGGGGAGCTGTTTTTT. Its protein product is CAIRTGFLGTGELFF.

This clonotype was observed a handful of times. The chain is built from TRBV29-1 and TRBJ2-1; 12 positions agree with TRBD2. This CDR3 contains 15 residues. The germline V gene encodes CDR1 SQVTM and CDR2 ANQGSEA. The junction had 5 bases not matched to a gene; V was cut back by 1 base and J by 7 bases. The CDR3 is CSVEASGRAENEQFF. The CDR3 DNA is TGCAGCGTTGAAGCTAGCGGGAGGGCCGAGAATGAGCAGTTCTTC.

CDR3 sequence (DNA): TGTGCCAGCAAAGAGCCCGGGGGGCGCTACAATGAGCAGTTCTTC. This translates into CASKEPGGRYNEQFF. The chain carries TRBV27 and TRBJ2-1; a weak D match, TRBD2 (7 bases). Germline V gives CDR1 MNHEY, CDR2 SMNVEV (reference sequence). The V gene lost 7 bases and the J gene lost 3 bases, with 16 bases spanning the gap. The CDR3 is made up of 15 amino acids.

This chain connects TRBV29-1 to TRBJ2-6; 7 bases match TRBD1. CDR1 and CDR2 from the germline V gene are SQVTM and ANQGSEA. V was pared by 5 bases and J by 0 bases, with 7 bases of the junction left unmatched. The CDR3 runs to 16 residues. The CDR3 sequence is CSVIGTAYSGANVLTF. DNA for the CDR3: TGCAGCGTTATCGGGACAGCTTACTCTGGGGCCAACGTCCTGACTTTC.

This clonotype was picked up a small number of times. As DNA, the CDR3 is TGTGCCAGCAGCTTCACACAGGTATCCACTGAAGCTTTCTTT. It codes for CASSFTQVSTEAFF. The chain joins TRBV5-5 to TRBJ1-1; perhaps TRBD1 as D (5 bases). This CDR3 has 14 amino acids. CDR1 and CDR2 (germline): SGHKS, YYEKEE (reference sequence). Trimming shortened V by 2 bases and J by 4 bases, and 12 bases separated the two germline ends.

This clonotype has more than one count but fewer than ten. The rearrangement uses TRBV9 and TRBJ1-5; the D is unclear. Per germline, CDR1 SGDLS and CDR2 YYNGEE. V gave up 3 bases and J gave up 0 bases, with 7 bases separating them. The CDR3 consists of 14 residues. The CDR3 spells CASSDGYSNQPQHF. The CDR3 DNA is TGTGCCAGCAGCGATGGGTATAGCAATCAGCCCCAGCATTTT.

This clonotype appeared many times. The chain combines TRBV7-2 with TRBJ1-5, with TRBD1 as a possible D gene (6 bases). Germline V gives CDR1 SGHTA, CDR2 FQGNSA. There are 14 residues in the CDR3. V was shortened by 3 bases and J by 5 bases, with 11 bases between the two germline ends. Here the CDR3 DNA reads TGTGCCAGCAGCTTGGGGACACAAGATCAGCCCCAGCATTTT. It specifies CASSLGTQDQPQHF. The whole variable domain, filled in from reference TRBV7-2 and TRBJ1-5, reads GAGVSQSPSNKVTEKGKDVELRCDPISGHTALYWYRQSLGQGLEFLIYFQGNSAPDKSGLPSDRFSAERTGGSVSTLTIQRTQQEDSAVYLCASSLGTQDQPQHFGDGTRLSIL.

The V gene is TRBV27, the J gene TRBJ1-5; TRBD1 matches 7 bases. The CDR3 contains 16 residues. The V gene end was trimmed by 5 bases and the J gene end by 7 bases; junction bases not matched to a gene: 14. The germline CDR1 and CDR2 sequences are MNHEY and SMNVEV (reference sequence). The CDR3 DNA reads as TGTGCCAGCAGTCCCCACACAGGGGTTGGTGTACAGCCCCAGCATTTT. The encoded protein is CASSPHTGVGVQPQHF.

The V call is TRBV6-4, the J call TRBJ2-6; D is perhaps TRBD2 (6 bases). CDR3 length equals 18 residues. Germline lookup yields CDR1 MRHNA and CDR2 SNTAGT. The V end was cut by 6 bases, the J end by 0 bases, with 18 bases between. The CDR3, as DNA: TGTGCCAGCAGCGACACCGGGACTTCTAGCTCTGGGGCCAACGTCCTGACTTTC. Protein: CASSDTGTSSSGANVLTF.

The gene calls are TRBV12-3 or TRBV12-4 and TRBJ1-1; D remains unclear. The CDR3 is 13 amino acids. The ends were cut back, 4 bases at V and 7 bases at J, with 13 bases in the middle. Written as DNA, the CDR3 is TGTGCCAGCAGTTCAAACAGTGCCTTTGAAGCTTTCTTT. Amino acids: CASSSNSAFEAFF.

The chain has TRBV13 and TRBJ2-7, with 7 bases identical to TRBD1. J lost 2 bases, V lost 1 base, and 2 bases had no gene match. CDR3 size: 14 residues. CDR1 and CDR2 from the germline V gene are PRHDT and FYEKMQ (reference sequence). Here the CDR3 reads CASSLADRPYEQYF. The CDR3 DNA follows: TGTGCCAGCAGCTTAGCGGACAGGCCCTACGAGCAGTACTTC.

This clonotype was observed a few times. The chain is built from TRBV11-2 and TRBJ1-3; no clear D. V was cut by 2 bases and J by 0 bases, with 14 bases left in between. The CDR3 is 17 amino acids. Germline V gene lookup returns CDR1 SGHAT and CDR2 FQNNGV. The CDR3 bases are TGTGCCAGCAGCTTATCCTCCGGGTCCGGCTCTGGAAACACCATATATTTT. It translates to CASSLSSGSGSGNTIYF.

This clonotype has only a few counts. The chain is built from TRBV4-1 and TRBJ1-4; maybe TRBD1 (6 bases). The germline V gene has CDR1 MGHRA and CDR2 YSYEKL. V was clipped by 1 base and J by 1 base, with 10 bases between them. There are 16 residues in the CDR3. CDR3 loop: CASSQVTGGTNEKLFF. CDR3 coding DNA: TGCGCCAGCAGCCAAGTGACAGGCGGAACTAATGAAAAACTGTTTTTT.

CDR3 region: CASRTSLAGVETQYF. The DNA for the CDR3 is TGTGCCAGCAGGACTTCACTAGCGGGAGTGGAGACCCAGTACTTC. This sequence joins TRBV6-5 and TRBJ2-5, with TRBD2 matching 11 bases. Trimming cost V 6 bases and J 5 bases; bases outside gene matches: 8. There are 15 residues in the CDR3. Germline V gene data show CDR1 as MNHEY and CDR2 as SVGAGI.

This clonotype was picked up a small number of times. The chain recombines TRBV14 with TRBJ2-7, with 8 positions matching TRBD1. The CDR3 spans 14 residues. The ends lost 3 bases at V and 4 bases at J; junction bases unmatched: 5. The germline gives CDR1 SGHDN, CDR2 FVKESK. In nucleotides, the CDR3 is TGTGCCAGCAGCCACGGTACAGGGGGGTACGAGCAGTACTTC. This encodes CASSHGTGGYEQYF.

This clonotype was recorded a few times. The chain uses TRBV6-4 and TRBJ2-3; TRBD2 matches 15 bases. The CDR3 is made up of 16 amino acids. With 3 bases clipped from V and 4 bases from J, the junction kept 2 bases outside the gene matches. Germline V gives CDR1 MRHNA, CDR2 SNTAGT. This CDR3 reads CASSEGLAGGPDTQYF. The CDR3 bases are TGTGCCAGCAGTGAAGGACTAGCGGGGGGGCCAGATACGCAGTATTTT.

The table lists this clonotype with many counts. The rearrangement uses TRBV5-1 and TRBJ1-5, with D perhaps matching TRBD1 (5 bases). Deletions cut 3 bases from V and 1 base from J, with 14 bases between. This CDR3 region has 16 residues. The germline gives CDR1 SGHRS, CDR2 YFSETQ. CDR3 region: CASSWGDGGSNQPQHF. The CDR3 coding sequence is TGCGCCAGCAGCTGGGGCGACGGGGGAAGCAATCAGCCCCAGCATTTT. Full variable domain (rest looked up from reference TRBV5-1 and TRBJ1-5): KAGVTQTPRYLIKTRGQQVTLSCSPISGHRSVSWYQQTPGQGLQFLFEYFSETQRNKGNFPGRFSGRQFSNSRSEMNVSTLELGDSALYLCASSWGDGGSNQPQHFGDGTRLSIL.

This clonotype was seen ten or more times. V is TRBV29-1 and J is TRBJ2-2, with D possibly being TRBD1 or TRBD2 (5 bases each). The CDR3 is 14 residues long. CDR1 SQVTM and CDR2 ANQGSEA come from the germline V gene. Trimming removed 3 bases from V and 5 bases from J, with 13 bases in between. The CDR3 nucleotides are TGCAGCGTTGACGAGGGGTTAGAAACCGGGGAGCTGTTTTTT. Protein sequence: CSVDEGLETGELFF.

This clonotype was seen a handful of times. The chain carries TRBV6-2 or TRBV6-3 and TRBJ2-1; TRBD1 aligns across 9 bases. CDR1 and CDR2 (germline): MNHEY, SVGEGT. The junction had 13 bases not matched to a gene; V was cut back by 0 bases and J by 10 bases. The CDR3 spans 17 residues. CDR3 residues: CASSYSIYRGPSWEQFF. CDR3 nucleotides: TGTGCCAGCAGTTACTCGATCTACAGGGGGCCGAGTTGGGAGCAGTTCTTC.

This chain connects TRBV6-5 to TRBJ1-1; 11 bases align to TRBD1. The V gene end was trimmed by 5 bases and the J gene end by 4 bases; junction bases not matched to a gene: 3. CDR1 and CDR2 (germline): MNHEY, SVGAGI. CDR3 length: 14 amino acids. CDR3 sequence: CASSRTGGVTEAFF. The CDR3 bases are TGTGCCAGCAGTCGGACAGGGGGCGTCACTGAAGCTTTCTTT.

This clonotype was counted between two and nine times. The chain has TRBV5-4 and TRBJ2-3; 7 bases line up with TRBD1. Germline-derived CDR1 and CDR2 are SGHNT and YYREEE (reference sequence). The CDR3 has 17 amino acids. The junction had 9 bases not matched to a gene; V was cut back by 0 bases and J by 2 bases. Written as DNA, the CDR3 is TGTGCCAGCAGCTTGGGACAGGGCAGAACAGACACAGATACGCAGTATTTT. Translating it yields CASSLGQGRTDTDTQYF.

The chain links TRBV20-1 to TRBJ2-7; maybe TRBD1 (6 bases). Trimming cost V 6 bases and J 6 bases, with 15 bases left between them. CDR1 and CDR2 from the germline V gene are DFQATT and SNEGSKA (reference sequence). CDR3 length: 12 residues. CDR3 DNA: TGCAGTGCCCGAGCTATAGGGGGCGAGCAGTACTTC. Translation: CSARAIGGEQYF.

CDR3 in amino acids: CASSSQSGDEQYF. In DNA, the CDR3 is TGTGCCAGTAGTTCCCAGAGTGGGGACGAGCAGTACTTC. The chain combines TRBV19 with TRBJ2-7; no reliable D call. CDR1 and CDR2 (germline): LNHDA, SQIVND (reference sequence). The CDR3 has 13 amino acids. V was clipped by 5 bases and J by 5 bases, with 13 bases between them.

V is TRBV7-9 and J is TRBJ1-5, with D maybe TRBD1 (6 bases). Trimming took 1 base from V and 2 from J, leaving 6 bases between them. CDR3 length: 14 amino acids. Germline V gives CDR1 SEHNR, CDR2 FQNEAQ (reference sequence). CDR3 nucleotide sequence: TGTGCCAGCAGCTTAGAGGGGGGCAATCAGCCCCAGCATTTT. This sequence encodes CASSLEGGNQPQHF.

This clonotype appeared many times. V is TRBV7-2 and J is TRBJ2-7; no definite D call. Germline values: CDR1 SGHTA, CDR2 FQGNSA. This CDR3 region has 11 residues. V was shortened by 3 bases and J by 5 bases, with 5 bases between the two germline ends. Written as DNA, the CDR3 is TGTGCCAGCAGCTTCAGCCACGAGCAGTACTTC. This sequence encodes CASSFSHEQYF.

This clonotype has ten or more counts. The V call is TRBV7-9, the J call TRBJ1-1; 7 bases map to TRBD1. The CDR3 is 16 amino acids. The ends lost 5 bases at V and 2 bases at J; junction bases unmatched: 11. The V gene's germline CDR1 is SEHNR and CDR2 FQNEAQ (reference sequence). CDR3 protein: CASSRTGGRRNTEAFF. The DNA for the CDR3 is TGTGCCAGCAGCAGGACAGGAGGGAGAAGAAACACTGAAGCTTTCTTT.